The T cell receptor (beta chain) under discussion was sequenced for a study of vaccination and CD4 T cells after COVID-19. Across the whole study: Post-diagnosis, post-COVID samples were collected after a median around 97 days, ranging 35 to 161.

V was trimmed by 0 bases and J by 3 bases, leaving 12 bases between them. Germline lookup yields CDR1 MRHNA and CDR2 SNTAGT. This CDR3 has 15 residues. Notes on this clonotype: Its antigen is as yet unknown.

The time point was: late sampling 161 to 241 days after vaccination in a few convalescent patients. The treatment denotes: 10-day PBMC culture with coronavirus spike peptide pools or control peptides (ViraFEST assay). Cultured CD4+ T-cell DNA underwent Oncomine TCR Beta short-read sequencing. TCRdb re-called the PCR reads with MiXCR, one entry per CDR3 protein. The sample has more than 20,000 distinct CDR3 sequences, under 50% seen once; the top ten hold around 4.4%. The sequences come from CD4+ T cells from blood, cultured in vitro, collected about 7 months after SARS-CoV-2 vaccination. The receptor comes from a human donor who had recovered from COVID-19. This sequence joins TRBV6-4 and TRBJ2-7; tentatively, D is TRBD1 (6 bases). The CDR3: CASSDSGQLIYEQYF. CDR3 nucleotides: TGTGCCAGCAGTGACTCCGGACAGCTTATCTACGAGCAGTACTTC.